The present entry profiles one T cell receptor beta chain with its context. Its antigen is unidentified. The sample carries other DNA sequences with the same CDR3. Using immunoSEQ multiplex PCR, the repertoire was profiled, and TCRdb retains in-frame clones only, with some absent. This sample has 130,000 to 150,000 clones, with 91% found just once. Samples with a second dose at about 4 or about 12 weeks were pooled together. The data derive from a study of T cell responses to AZD1222 COVID-19 vaccine. Regarding the study as a whole: White British ancestry dominated among donors, who included more females, and clonal diversity was possibly underestimated. CD4 TCRs covered the whole spike, strongest at regions 160-218 and 743-854.

Trimming removed 1 base at V and 4 bases at J, with 4 bases between. Germline assignment: CDR1 LGHDT and CDR2 YNNKEL (reference sequence). This CDR3 has 13 residues. Here the sequenced sample was peripheral blood, taken 28 days after the second AZD1222 dose. The clonotype comes from an adult who received the AZD1222 COVID-19 vaccine. The chain has TRBV3-1 (or the pseudogene TRBV3-2) and TRBJ2-2; D ambiguous. CDR3 nucleotide sequence: TGTGCCAGCAGCCAAGGCTCCACCGGGGAGCTGTTTTTT. Translated, it gives CASSQGSTGELFF.